The clone carrying this TCR beta chain appeared a few times. The antigen is unknown. Germline-derived CDR1 and CDR2 are MNHEY and SVGEGT. The CDR3 runs 16 residues. Trimming removed 0 bases at V and 1 base at J, with 12 bases between. Not a single patient had been given any form of treatment at any point before undergoing thyroid surgery. The authors' processing: Built for papillary thyroid cancer, a distant-metastasis classifier drew on CDR3 differences across clinicopathological groups. MiXCR re-clonotyped the PCR reads for TCRdb. The V and J calls and clone size are TCRdb's, not the authors'. Found here are 15,000 to 20,000 clones, around 28% of them singletons; the top ten hold under 30%. These data come from a study of metastatic and nonmetastatic thyroid tumors. Whole-study context: Comparison of repertoires was carried out across blood and tumor or nodule tissue from malignant and benign thyroid patients.

Findings and caveats of the study: TCR beta diversity was reportedly significantly higher in malignant thyroid tumors than benign nodules, in blood and tumor.

Material: tumor tissue. The clonotype was recovered from a male donor with papillary thyroid cancer or a benign thyroid nodule (not recorded which). Some clones in this sample may be carry-over from other donors' samples. J is TRBJ1-1 and V is TRBV6-2 or TRBV6-3; D is perhaps TRBD1 (5 bases). The CDR3: CASSYSLGRANTEAFF. The CDR3 DNA reads TGTGCCAGCAGTTACTCTTTGGGCAGGGCGAACACTGAAGCTTTCTTT.